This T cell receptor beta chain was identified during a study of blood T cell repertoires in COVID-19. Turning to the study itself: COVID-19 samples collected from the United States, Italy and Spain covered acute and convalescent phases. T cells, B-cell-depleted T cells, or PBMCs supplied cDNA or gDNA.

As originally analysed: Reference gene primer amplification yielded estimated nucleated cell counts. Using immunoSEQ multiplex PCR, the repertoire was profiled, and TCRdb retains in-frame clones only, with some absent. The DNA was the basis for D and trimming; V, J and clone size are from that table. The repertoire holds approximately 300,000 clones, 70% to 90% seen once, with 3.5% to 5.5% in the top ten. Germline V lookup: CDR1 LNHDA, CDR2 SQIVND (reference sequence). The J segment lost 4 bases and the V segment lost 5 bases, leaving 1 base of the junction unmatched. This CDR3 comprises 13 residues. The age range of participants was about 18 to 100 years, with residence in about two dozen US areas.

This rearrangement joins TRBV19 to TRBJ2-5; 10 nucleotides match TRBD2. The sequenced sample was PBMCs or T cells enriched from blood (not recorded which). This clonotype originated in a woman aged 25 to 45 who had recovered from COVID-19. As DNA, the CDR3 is TGTGCCAGTAGTGGGACTAGCGTAGAGACCCAGTACTTC. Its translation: CASSGTSVETQYF.